A single sample gave rise to the 10 T cell receptor beta chains below, sequenced in a study of CD8+ T cells in alopecia areata. In each case, RNA was isolated and then reverse transcribed into cDNA as the sequencing template. Generated by immunoSEQ multiplex PCR, the TCRdb table keeps only in-frame clones and is missing some. Among about 180,000 clones, about 47% were seen once, and the ten largest hold around 10%. As to treatment: oral pan-JAK inhibitor, 5-10 mg twice daily. Source: CD8+ T cells sorted from blood, taken around week 54, from a patient treated with tofacitinib. These receptors originate from a human donor with alopecia areata.

The sample holds a few counts of this clone. This rearrangement joins TRBV29-1 to TRBJ2-5; a possible D gene is TRBD2 (7 bases). V lost 7 bases and J lost 5, with 17 bases in between. The germline V gene has CDR1 SQVTM and CDR2 ANQGSEA. The CDR3 consists of 13 residues. The CDR3 DNA sequence: TGCAGCGAATTCCGGGGGGCCGGGGAGACCCAGTACTTC. Encoded protein: CSEFRGAGETQYF.

This clone occurred a few times. V and J are TRBV9 and TRBJ1-5; no definite D call. This CDR3 has 14 amino acids. V was clipped by 4 bases and J by 0 bases, with 8 bases between them. Per the germline V gene, CDR1 is SGDLS and CDR2 is YYNGEE. The CDR3 coding sequence is TGTGCCAGCAGCCCGGGCTATAGCAATCAGCCCCAGCATTTT. This sequence encodes CASSPGYSNQPQHF. The full variable domain, in which reference TRBV9 and TRBJ1-5 provide the parts outside the CDR3, is DSGVTQTPKHLITATGQRVTLRCSPRSGDLSVYWYQQSLDQGLQFLIQYYNGEERAKGNILERFSAQQFPDLHSELNLSSLELGDSALYFCASSPGYSNQPQHFGDGTRLSIL.

The V call is TRBV5-6, the J call TRBJ2-5; D perhaps matches TRBD2 (5 bases). V dropped 1 base and J dropped 5 bases, with 18 bases sitting between them. The germline gives CDR1 SGHDT, CDR2 YYEEEE. The CDR3 runs 16 residues. CDR3 sequence reads: CASSLPSSYEVETQYF. The CDR3 coding sequence is TGTGCCAGCAGCTTGCCTAGCTCCTACGAGGTGGAGACCCAGTACTTC.

This clone was observed a handful of times. The chain is built from TRBV15 and TRBJ2-3; the D is unclear. Germline V gives CDR1 LNHNV, CDR2 YYDKDF (reference sequence). V lost 5 bases, J lost 1 base, and 7 bases lay in between. The CDR3 consists of 13 residues. The CDR3, as DNA: TGTGCCACCAGCCTCACGGGCACAGATACGCAGTATTTT. This encodes CATSLTGTDTQYF.

This chain joins TRBV7-9 and TRBJ2-1; 8 bases match TRBD1. The V segment lost 7 bases and the J segment 5 bases; nucleotides outside the gene matches: 10. The CDR3 consists of 15 residues. CDR1 and CDR2 from the germline V gene are SEHNR and FQNEAQ (reference sequence). This CDR3 is CASTPPGGGHNEQFF. DNA for the CDR3: TGTGCCAGCACCCCCCCAGGGGGCGGCCACAATGAGCAGTTCTTC.

This chain links TRBV6-1 with TRBJ2-7, with D possibly being TRBD2 (5 bases). V was clipped by 5 bases and J by 0 bases, with 11 bases between them. CDR1 and CDR2 (germline): MNHNS, SASEGT. CDR3 length: 14 residues. The CDR3 coding sequence is TGTGCCAGCAGTTTTCTGGGGAGCTCCTACGAGCAGTACTTC. Its protein is CASSFLGSSYEQYF.

To note about this clone: One junction end disagrees with the germline gene, perhaps due to a read error. This chain links TRBV5-4 with TRBJ2-5; D may be TRBD1 (7 bases). The CDR3 sequence is 15 residues long. The V gene's germline CDR1 is SGHNT and CDR2 YYREEE (reference sequence). The CDR3 coding sequence is TGCGCCAGCAGCCCCAGGGGGGCGCCCCAAGAGACCCAGTACTTC. Its protein is CASSPRGAPQETQYF. Supplemented by reference TRBV5-4 and TRBJ2-5, the full variable domain reads ETGVTQSPTHLIKTRGQQVTLRCSSQSGHNTVSWYQQALGQGPQFIFQYYREEENGRGNFPPRFSGLQFPNYSSELNVNALELDDSALYLCASSPRGAPQETQYFGPGTRLLVL.

As regards this clone: At one of its ends the junction is not consistent with the germline gene, which may arise from a read error. The rearrangement joins TRBV7-7 to TRBJ2-3; D unclear. This CDR3 spans 13 amino acids. CDR1 and CDR2 from the germline V gene are SSHAT and FNYEAQ (reference sequence). Written as DNA, the CDR3 is TGTGCTAGCAGCCTGGGGTTGACAGATACGCAGTATTTT. This codes for CASSLGLTDTQYF.

Notes on this clone: Just one base apart from a much larger clone, this may be a read error. Other DNA sequences within the sample encode an identical CDR3. The chain carries TRBV9 and TRBJ1-1, with no clear D. The CDR3 is made up of 12 amino acids. Germline lookup yields CDR1 SGDLS and CDR2 YYNGEE. Trimming removed 2 bases at V and 3 bases at J, with 5 bases between. As DNA, the CDR3 is TGTGCCAGCAGCGTTGGGGACACTGAAGCTTTCTTT. Amino acids: CASSVGDTEAFF.

The chain joins TRBV11-1 to TRBJ2-7; D remains ambiguous. Germline assignment: CDR1 SGHAT and CDR2 FQDESV (reference sequence). V lost 1 base and J lost 3, with 7 bases in between. The CDR3 totals 13 residues. The CDR3 DNA follows: TGTGCCAGCAGCTTAGAACAGCGCTACGAGCAGTACTTC. It translates to CASSLEQRYEQYF.